Shown below are 2 T cell receptor beta chains from a single sample sequenced in a study of shared clonotypes between healthy human individuals. Repertoires were generated with immunoSEQ multiplex PCR, while TCRdb's copy carries only in-frame clones and drops some. The table lists more than 2 million clones, over 85% of them singletons. Sequencing was performed on naive CD4+ T cells sorted from blood. Stated subset: CD45RA+ positively selected. These receptors originate from a man aged 18-30 years in good health.

The chain employs TRBV7-2 and TRBJ2-2, with D perhaps being TRBD1 or TRBD2 (7 bases each). The CDR3 has 17 amino acids. Germline V gene lookup returns CDR1 SGHTA and CDR2 FQGNSA. V was shortened by 2 bases and J by 3 bases, with 16 bases between the two germline ends. CDR3 sequence: CASSLQGGAPYTGELFF. The CDR3 bases are TGTGCCAGCAGCTTACAGGGGGGGGCCCCCTACACCGGGGAGCTGTTTTTT.

This clone appeared once. This chain joins TRBV6-5 and TRBJ2-7, with D perhaps TRBD2 (5 bases). Germline assignment: CDR1 MNHEY and CDR2 SVGAGI. This CDR3 is built from 14 residues. The ends were cut back, 5 bases at V and 6 bases at J, with 17 bases in the middle. CDR3 nucleotides: TGTGCCAGCAGTGGCGACTACAGTTCCGGCGAGCAGTACTTC. Translating gives CASSGDYSSGEQYF.